One and the same sample provided the 31 T cell receptor beta chains below, sequenced in a study of T cell repertoires in cytomegalovirus infection. TCRdb reprocessed the reads with MiXCR, giving one entry per CDR3 protein. The sample carries more than 150,000 distinct CDR3 sequences, roughly a fifth recorded once. The sequenced sample was PBMCs. These TCRs come from a human donor in good health (CMV status not recorded). Some clones in this sample may be carry-over from other donors' samples.

Many counts were recorded for this clonotype. The V gene is TRBV7-2, the J gene TRBJ2-1, with D possibly being TRBD1 (5 bases). The V end was cut by 0 bases, the J end by 12 bases, with 15 bases between. Germline values: CDR1 SGHTA, CDR2 FQGNSA. The CDR3 extends over 14 amino acids. CDR3 region: CASSLAIGLRGQFF. The CDR3 nucleotides read TGTGCCAGCAGCTTAGCGATCGGCCTTAGGGGGCAGTTCTTC.

The gene calls are TRBV27 and TRBJ2-7; D is uncertain. This CDR3 has 12 residues. Trimming took 5 bases from V and 0 from J, leaving 5 bases between them. In germline, CDR1 is MNHEY, CDR2 SMNVEV (reference sequence). This chain's CDR3 is CASSKPSYEQYF. The CDR3 bases are TGTGCCAGCAGTAAACCCTCCTACGAGCAGTACTTC.

This clonotype was detected only a few times. CDR3 loop: CASNLLGTEAFF. The DNA for the CDR3 is TGTGCCAGCAACCTACTGGGCACTGAAGCTTTCTTT. The chain couples TRBV12-3 or TRBV12-4 to TRBJ1-1; no reliable D call. V lost 7 bases to trimming and J lost 4 bases, with 10 bases between them. The CDR3 has 12 residues.

This clonotype has a handful of counts. The chain recombines TRBV18 with TRBJ2-3; D remains ambiguous. Trimming shortened V by 6 bases and J by 1 base, and 8 bases separated the two germline ends. Germline loops: CDR1 KGHSH, CDR2 LQKENI. This CDR3 has 13 residues. CDR3 amino acids: CASSTGGTDTQYF. The CDR3 DNA sequence: TGTGCCAGCTCGACCGGAGGCACAGATACGCAGTATTTT.

The genes are TRBV7-6 and TRBJ1-2, with D perhaps TRBD1 (5 bases). Per the germline V gene, CDR1 is SGHVS and CDR2 is FNYEAQ. Trimming cost V 5 bases and J 4 bases, with 11 bases left between them. The CDR3 is 13 amino acids. The CDR3 here is CASSQRGGYGYTF. The CDR3 DNA reads TGTGCCAGCAGCCAGCGGGGGGGCTATGGCTACACCTTC.

In regard to this clonotype: A much bigger clone sits one base away, suggesting this may be a read error. The chain couples TRBV28 to TRBJ2-5; the match to TRBD2 covers 10 bases. Germline CDR1 reads MDHEN; CDR2 reads SYDVKM. The CDR3 is 16 residues long. This CDR3 reads CAGSLWTSGVGKTQYF. The CDR3 region has the DNA TGTGCCGGCAGTTTATGGACTAGCGGAGTGGGAAAGACCCAGTACTTC.

The gene calls are TRBV12-3 or TRBV12-4 and TRBJ1-2; D is perhaps TRBD1 (5 bases). This CDR3 has 16 residues. V gave up 6 bases and J gave up 3 bases, with 20 bases separating them. CDR3 sequence (DNA): TGTGCCAGCAGACCTACCGGGACGCCTCCCGACTATGGCTACACCTTC. Protein sequence: CASRPTGTPPDYGYTF.

Points on this clonotype: This could be a read error, since a much larger clone is one nucleotide away. This rearrangement joins TRBV7-8 to TRBJ1-1, with no clear D. The CDR3 is 13 amino acids. Germline loops: CDR1 SGHVS, CDR2 FQNEAQ. CDR3 coding DNA: TGTGCCAGCAGTTACGAAAGGGTCACTGATGCTTTCTTT. This gives the protein CASSYERVTDAFF.

The CDR3 DNA reads TGTGCCAGCAGTGGGACTAGCGGGGGGAACACCGGGGAGCTGTTTTTT. Translated: CASSGTSGGNTGELFF. The chain is built from TRBV6-1 and TRBJ2-2, with 13 bases matching TRBD2. V was pared by 4 bases and J by 1 base, with 0 bases of the junction left unmatched. The CDR3 runs 16 residues. Germline V gives CDR1 MNHNS, CDR2 SASEGT.

This clonotype was counted ten times or more. The chain recombines TRBV7-8 with TRBJ1-1, with D possibly matching TRBD1 (6 bases). Per germline, CDR1 SGHVS and CDR2 FQNEAQ. CDR3 length equals 16 residues. Trimming took 1 base from V and 2 from J, leaving 14 bases between them. CDR3 bases: TGTGCCAGCAGCTTAGTAGCCTGGGGGGGCAACACTGAAGCTTTCTTT. Protein sequence: CASSLVAWGGNTEAFF.

This clonotype was detected many times. The chain couples TRBV7-9 to TRBJ2-1; 7 bases line up with TRBD2. Trimming took 4 bases from V and 8 from J; bases not matched to a gene: 8. The CDR3 contains 14 residues. Germline V gives CDR1 SEHNR, CDR2 FQNEAQ (reference sequence). DNA of the CDR3: TGTGCCAGCAGCTACGCAACTAGCGAGCATGAGCAGTTCTTC. Translating it yields CASSYATSEHEQFF.

This clonotype was counted at least ten times. This rearrangement joins TRBV7-2 to TRBJ2-1, with 9 bases fitting TRBD2. V was clipped by 3 bases and J by 9 bases; unmatched bases: 6. The CDR3 runs 14 residues. Germline lookup yields CDR1 SGHTA and CDR2 FQGNSA. The CDR3 spells CASSFAGGPAEQFF. CDR3 nucleotide sequence: TGTGCCAGCAGCTTTGCGGGAGGGCCCGCTGAGCAGTTCTTC.

The chain recombines TRBV11-3 with TRBJ2-6; D may be TRBD2 (6 bases). From germline, CDR1 is SGHNT and CDR2 YENEEA. The V and J ends lost 4 bases and 0 bases respectively, with 19 bases between them. This CDR3 spans 19 amino acids. The DNA of the CDR3 is TGTGCCAGCAGCTCCCGAATCCGGGGGATAAGCTCTGGGGCCAACGTCCTGACTTTC. It is translated as CASSSRIRGISSGANVLTF.

This clonotype was seen a handful of times. V usage is TRBV6-6 and J usage is TRBJ1-2, with TRBD1 as a possible D gene (5 bases). V was clipped by 0 bases and J by 8 bases, with 7 bases between them. The CDR3 totals 12 residues. The V gene's germline CDR1 is MNHNY and CDR2 SVGAGI (reference sequence). CDR3 region: CASSYSAGGYTF. As DNA, the CDR3 is TGTGCCAGCAGTTACTCGGCAGGGGGCTACACCTTC.

V usage is TRBV4-1 and J usage is TRBJ1-2; D gene unclear. The germline V and J ends were trimmed by 1 base and 4 bases, with 10 bases remaining between them. Germline V CDR1 and CDR2: MGHRA, YSYEKL. The CDR3 is 14 amino acids. The CDR3, as DNA: TGCGCCAGCAGCCAAGGAGGAAACCTCTATGGCTACACCTTC. It encodes CASSQGGNLYGYTF.

This clonotype was recorded a few times. The chain uses TRBV5-6 and TRBJ1-1; D remains unclear. V lost 0 bases, J lost 3 bases, and 12 bases lay in between. This CDR3 is built from 15 residues. CDR1 is SGHDT, CDR2 YYEEEE, per germline. CDR3 DNA sequence: TGTGCCAGCAGCTTGGGTCCGGGCTTTGACACTGAAGCTTTCTTT. Translating gives CASSLGPGFDTEAFF.

The chain uses TRBV28 and TRBJ1-2; no clear D. Germline V gene lookup returns CDR1 MDHEN and CDR2 SYDVKM. There are 16 residues in the CDR3. V was trimmed by 6 bases and J by 8 bases, leaving 25 bases between them. The CDR3 reads CASRESGTGSYWGYTF. The CDR3, as DNA: TGTGCCAGCAGGGAGTCCGGCACCGGGTCCTATTGGGGCTACACCTTC.

The rearrangement joins TRBV6-1 to TRBJ1-1; 8 bases agree with TRBD1. V was clipped by 6 bases and J by 6 bases; unmatched bases: 9. The CDR3 length is 14 residues. Germline CDR1 and CDR2: MNHNS and SASEGT. The CDR3 protein is CASRRGGTGSEAFF. As DNA, the CDR3 is TGTGCCAGCAGACGCGGGGGGACAGGCTCTGAAGCTTTCTTT.

In DNA form, the CDR3 reads TGTGCCACCGGCCTAGGACTAGCGATTAAAAATGAGCAGTTCTTC. This codes for CATGLGLAIKNEQFF. The V call is TRBV15, the J call TRBJ2-1, with 9 bases aligning to TRBD2. CDR1 is LNHNV, CDR2 YYDKDF, per germline (reference sequence). The CDR3 has 15 residues. Trimming at V came to 8 bases and at J to 7 bases, leaving 12 bases not matched to a gene.

This clonotype was counted at least ten times. The chain couples TRBV7-2 to TRBJ2-5; perhaps TRBD2 as D (5 bases). Deletions cut 2 bases from V and 5 bases from J, with 15 bases between. The germline V gene has CDR1 SGHTA and CDR2 FQGNSA. CDR3 length equals 15 residues. CDR3 loop: CASSLNPAVGETQYF. The CDR3 nucleotides are TGTGCCAGCAGCTTAAATCCAGCGGTGGGGGAGACCCAGTACTTC.

This chain joins TRBV4-3 and TRBJ2-7; tentative D call: TRBD2 (6 bases). Deletions cut 0 bases from V and 3 bases from J, with 12 bases between. The germline V gene has CDR1 LGHNA and CDR2 YSLEER. The CDR3 has 15 residues. DNA of the CDR3: TGCGCCAGCAGCCAAGAGGGGGGAGTGCGCTACGAGCAGTACTTC. Encoded protein: CASSQEGGVRYEQYF.

The J gene is TRBJ1-6, the V gene TRBV10-3, with D perhaps TRBD1 (5 bases). The CDR3 extends over 15 amino acids. CDR1 is ENHRY, CDR2 SYGVKD, per germline. V lost 7 bases, J lost 8 bases, and 18 bases lay in between. The CDR3 sequence is CAIKQAGDRYSPLHF. Here the CDR3 DNA reads TGTGCCATCAAGCAGGCCGGGGACCGGTATTCACCCCTCCACTTT.

This clonotype was picked up a small number of times. The DNA of the CDR3 is TGTGCCAGCAGTCGCCCCGGGACAGGGATTCCCCAGCATTTT. Translation gives CASSRPGTGIPQHF. The genes are TRBV6-1 and TRBJ1-5, with TRBD1 identical over 9 bases. V shed 5 bases, J shed 10 bases, and the junction held 9 bases outside the gene matches. CDR1 is MNHNS, CDR2 SASEGT, per germline. The CDR3 runs 14 residues.

This clonotype was detected only a few times. CDR3 loop: CASRNSFSYEQYF. The CDR3, as DNA: TGTGCCAGCAGGAACAGCTTCTCCTACGAGCAGTACTTC. V usage is TRBV2 and J usage is TRBJ2-7; D unresolved. V shed 6 bases and J shed 0 bases, with 9 bases lying between them. CDR1 is SNHLY, CDR2 FYNNEI, per germline. This CDR3 has 13 residues.

This clonotype was found a few times. V is TRBV6-2 or TRBV6-3 and J is TRBJ2-1; D gene uncertain. Trimming stripped 0 bases from V and 5 bases from J, with 8 bases between. The CDR3 totals 14 residues. Germline-derived CDR1 and CDR2 are MNHEY and SVGEGT. CDR3 loop: CASSYSQVHNEQFF. The CDR3 DNA reads as TGTGCCAGCAGTTACTCGCAGGTCCACAATGAGCAGTTCTTC.

By proportion, this clonotype is medium-sized. The rearrangement joins TRBV7-2 to TRBJ2-1; 8 bases are a match to TRBD1. V gave up 6 bases and J gave up 4 bases; unmatched junction bases: 8. Germline lookup yields CDR1 SGHTA and CDR2 FQGNSA. The CDR3 totals 15 residues. The CDR3 nucleotides are TGTGCCAGCAGTAATCCAGGGGGCCTTTACAATGAGCAGTTCTTC. Residues: CASSNPGGLYNEQFF.

This clonotype was counted a few times. The chain carries TRBV5-5 and TRBJ2-6; 7 positions match TRBD1. The CDR3 is 16 amino acids. The germline CDR1 and CDR2 sequences are SGHKS and YYEKEE (reference sequence). After removal of 4 bases from V and 4 bases from J, the junction contained 8 bases not matched to a gene. CDR3: CASSRQTGTGANVLTF. The CDR3 region has the DNA TGTGCCAGCAGCCGTCAGACAGGGACCGGGGCCAACGTCCTGACTTTC. Based on the CDR3 plus reference TRBV5-5 and TRBJ2-6, the full variable domain is DAGVTQSPTHLIKTRGQQVTLRCSPISGHKSVSWYQQVLGQGPQFIFQYYEKEERGRGNFPDRFSARQFPNYSSELNVNALLLGDSALYLCASSRQTGTGANVLTFGAGSRLTVL.

The chain uses TRBV28 and TRBJ2-7; 8 bases map to TRBD2. V was clipped by 6 bases and J by 3 bases; unmatched bases: 19. Germline V gene sequence: CDR1 MDHEN, CDR2 SYDVKM. The CDR3 has 18 amino acids. CDR3 residues: CASSRPLAGAPPGYEQYF. The DNA for the CDR3 is TGTGCCAGCAGCCGGCCCCTAGCGGGTGCGCCCCCGGGCTACGAGCAGTACTTC.

This chain joins TRBV30 and TRBJ2-7, with 9 positions matching TRBD2. The CDR3 runs 16 residues. Germline V gene sequence: CDR1 GTSNPN, CDR2 SVGIG (reference sequence). V dropped 0 bases and J dropped 5; count of bases not matched to a gene: 11. The CDR3 is CAWSVRVSGSRDEQYF. CDR3 coding DNA: TGTGCCTGGAGTGTAAGGGTTAGCGGGAGTCGCGACGAGCAGTACTTC.

J is TRBJ2-1 and V is TRBV2, with TRBD2 matching over 12 bases. This CDR3 spans 12 amino acids. J lost 9 bases, V lost 11 bases, and 5 bases had no gene match. Germline V gene data show CDR1 as SNHLY and CDR2 as FYNNEI. CDR3 in amino acids: CAVRTSGIEQFF. CDR3 sequence (DNA): TGTGCCGTGAGGACTAGCGGGATTGAGCAGTTCTTC.

This clonotype was seen many times. The chain combines TRBV7-2 with TRBJ1-1; D is perhaps TRBD1 (6 bases). This CDR3 has 14 amino acids. The V end lost 4 bases, the J end lost 8 bases, and 17 bases lay between the germline ends. Germline-derived CDR1 and CDR2 are SGHTA and FQGNSA. CDR3 nucleotides: TGTGCCAGCAGCTCCGTTTCCGGGACATCAGAAGCTTTCTTT. Encoded protein: CASSSVSGTSEAFF.